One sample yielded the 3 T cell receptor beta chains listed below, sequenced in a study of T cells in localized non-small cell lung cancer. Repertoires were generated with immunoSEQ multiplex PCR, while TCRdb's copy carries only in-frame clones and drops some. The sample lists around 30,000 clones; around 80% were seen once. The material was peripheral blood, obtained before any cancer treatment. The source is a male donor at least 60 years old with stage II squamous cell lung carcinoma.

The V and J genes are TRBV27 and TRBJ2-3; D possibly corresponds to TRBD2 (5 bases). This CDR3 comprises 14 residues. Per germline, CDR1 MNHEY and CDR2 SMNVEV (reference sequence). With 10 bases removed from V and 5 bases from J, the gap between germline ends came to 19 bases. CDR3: CAIKSVLAGDTQYF. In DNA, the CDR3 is TGTGCCATCAAGTCGGTCCTAGCCGGAGATACGCAGTATTTT.

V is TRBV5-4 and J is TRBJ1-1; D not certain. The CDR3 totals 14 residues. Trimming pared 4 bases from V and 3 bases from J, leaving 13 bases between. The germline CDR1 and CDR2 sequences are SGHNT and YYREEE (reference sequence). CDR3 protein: CASSGRVEDTEAFF. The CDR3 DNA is TGTGCCAGCAGCGGAAGGGTTGAAGACACTGAAGCTTTCTTT.

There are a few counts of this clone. The CDR3 DNA sequence: TGTGCCAGCAGTCCCCAGACAGTAACCACCGGGGAGCTGTTTTTT. Translation gives CASSPQTVTTGELFF. V is TRBV11-2 and J is TRBJ2-2, with D tentatively TRBD1 (5 bases). Germline V CDR1 and CDR2: SGHAT, FQNNGV. V was shortened by 6 bases and J by 4 bases, with 15 bases between the two germline ends. This CDR3 is 15 amino acids long. The full variable domain, completed using reference TRBV11-2 and TRBJ2-2, is EAGVAQSPRYKIIEKRQSVAFWCNPISGHATLYWYQQILGQGPKLLIQFQNNGVVDDSQLPKDRFSAERLKGVDSTLKIQPAKLEDSAVYLCASSPQTVTTGELFFGEGSRLTVL.